This T cell receptor (beta chain) originates from a study of cytomegalovirus exposure and HLA in healthy donors. In regard to this clone: The junction does not match germline at one end; this may be a read error.

The length of the CDR3 is 13 residues. Germline V lookup: CDR1 SNHLY, CDR2 FYNNEI. Assay: immunoSEQ multiplex PCR; the TCRdb copy retains only in-frame clones and omits some. This table holds 200,000 to 250,000 clones, over 80% found once. The sequence was obtained from a woman in her 30s in good health and CMV-seropositive. Material for sequencing was PBMCs. The gene calls are TRBV2 and TRBJ2-7, with 10 bases matching TRBD1. DNA for the CDR3: TGTGCCATCCTGGGACAGGGGAACGGTGGATGGGACTTC. Translated, it gives CAILGQGNGGWDF.